This note documents a single TCR beta chain sequence. Its target is not known. The germline gives CDR1 LGHDT, CDR2 YNNKEL (reference sequence). There are 15 residues in the CDR3. The data were taken from a study of monozygotic twins with inflammatory bowel disease. General study findings and limits: Added variability in patient repertoires may stem from differing immunosuppressive treatments. No separation of different T cell subtypes was possible.

Whole blood served as the source of total RNA, and no T cell sorting took place. One entry per CDR3 protein, without DNA, is what TCRdb gives after re-calling the 5' RACE reads. There are just over 300,000 distinct CDR3 sequences in the sample, with 5.6% held by the top ten. The chain links TRBV3-1 to TRBJ2-2. Sequencing was performed on blood. This receptor was identified in a human donor with ulcerative colitis or Crohn's disease, or a healthy co-twin of an affected twin (not recorded which). This chain's CDR3 is CASSQDGPRKGRLFF.